This T cell receptor (beta chain) was observed in a study of identical twins. The CDR3 extends over 13 amino acids. Per germline, CDR1 SNHLY and CDR2 FYNNEI. Trimming removed 9 bases from V and 7 bases from J; junction bases left unmatched: 7. Each CDR3 protein gets one entry after TCRdb re-called the 5' RACE reads with MiXCR. The sample has some 440,000 distinct CDR3 sequences, roughly 24% seen once. In the case of this clonotype: What it binds is unknown.

Study findings and constraints: Cross-sectional statistical analysis, not tracking of the same donors, underpinned the conclusions. The study found weaker excess twin sharing in beta out-of-frame sequences.

Separately, the same data were catalogued under a study of T cells expressing NK-cell markers. Turning to that study: Seven sequenced donors out of eight were HCMV-seropositive, one seronegative.

The chain links TRBV2 to TRBJ2-5, with 11 nucleotides matching TRBD1. This TCR came from a young woman in good health. The sequenced material came from CD4+ T cells sorted from blood. The CDR3 DNA follows: TGTGCCAGTGATGGACAGGGGGCAGGGACCCAGTACTTC. This translates into CASDGQGAGTQYF.